This T cell receptor beta chain was captured by sequencing in a study of CD8+ T cells in alopecia areata. J lost 4 bases, V lost 6 bases, and 2 bases had no gene match. In germline, CDR1 is SNHLY, CDR2 FYNNEI. This CDR3 region has 13 residues. As the sequencing template, cDNA was produced by extracting RNA and reverse transcribing it. Clones were sequenced by immunoSEQ multiplex PCR, and TCRdb holds only the in-frame ones, with some missing. The sample lists about 200,000 clones; 45% to 70% were seen once. The clonotype was recovered from a human donor in good health. The sample taken for sequencing was CD8+ T cells sorted from blood. The chain links TRBV2 to TRBJ2-7; 11 bases line up with TRBD1. CDR3 loop: CASRDRGRYEQYF. The DNA for the CDR3 is TGTGCCAGCAGGGACAGGGGGCGGTACGAGCAGTACTTC.